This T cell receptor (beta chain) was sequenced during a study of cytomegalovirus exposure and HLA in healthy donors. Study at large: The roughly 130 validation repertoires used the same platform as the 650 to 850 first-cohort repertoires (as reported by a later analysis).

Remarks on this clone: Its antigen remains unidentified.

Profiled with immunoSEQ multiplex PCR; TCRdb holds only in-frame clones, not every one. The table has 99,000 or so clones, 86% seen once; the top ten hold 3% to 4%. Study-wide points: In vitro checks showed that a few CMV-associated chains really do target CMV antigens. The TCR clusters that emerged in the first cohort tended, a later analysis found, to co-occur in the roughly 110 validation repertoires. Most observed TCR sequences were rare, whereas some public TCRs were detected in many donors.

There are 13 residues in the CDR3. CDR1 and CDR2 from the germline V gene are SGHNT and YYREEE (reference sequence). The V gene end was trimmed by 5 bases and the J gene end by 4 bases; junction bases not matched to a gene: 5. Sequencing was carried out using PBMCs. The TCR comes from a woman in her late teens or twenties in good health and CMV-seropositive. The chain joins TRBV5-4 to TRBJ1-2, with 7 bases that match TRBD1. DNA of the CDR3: TGTGCCAGCAGATCCGGGACAGCCTATGGCTACACCTTC. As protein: CASRSGTAYGYTF.